Each of the 9 T cell receptor beta chains below was sequenced from the same sample in a study of T cell responses to AZD1222 COVID-19 vaccine (dated by TCRdb to about 2021). To prepare the library, the immunoSEQ multiplex PCR assay was applied. Here the immuneACCESS table is served through TCRdb, limited to in-frame sequences with V and J called. Missing clones are a known gap in these copies; in checked studies unresolved V genes cover under half, and the rest lacks a known reason. The sample contains some 120,000 clones, around 90% of them found a single time. Under 1.5% of the sample rests with the top ten. The time point label for this specimen denotes: baseline before first vaccination. The sample consisted of peripheral blood, taken on day 0 of AZD1222 vaccination. The receptor source for this set is an adult in good health.

The chain employs TRBV5-1 and TRBJ2-5; D may be TRBD2 (5 bases). V lost 2 bases and J 1 base, leaving 9 bases between the germline ends. The CDR3 covers 14 residues. Germline CDR1 SGHRS, CDR2 YFSETQ. The CDR3 DNA is TGCGCCAGCAGCTTAGTGGGAGCCCAAGAGACCCAGTACTTC. Its protein product is CASSLVGAQETQYF.

The chain recombines TRBV19 with TRBJ1-2, with D tentatively TRBD1 (6 bases). CDR3 length: 14 residues. CDR1 is LNHDA, CDR2 SQIVND, per germline (reference sequence). The V end lost 6 bases, the J end lost 6 bases, and 17 bases lay between the germline ends. CDR3 in amino acids: CASSLTGFYDGYTF. CDR3 sequence (DNA): TGTGCCAGTAGCCTAACAGGGTTTTACGATGGCTACACCTTC.

In its sample, this clone was seen a few times. This chain uses TRBV2 with TRBJ1-5; no clear D gene. This CDR3 contains 14 residues. CDR1 is SNHLY and CDR2 is FYNNEI in the germline V gene. Trimming shortened V by 6 bases and J by 0 bases, and 9 bases separated the two germline ends. The CDR3 DNA is TGTGCCAGCAGCGTCGGGATTAGCAATCAGCCCCAGCATTTT. Its translation: CASSVGISNQPQHF. Full variable domain (remainder filled in from reference TRBV2 and TRBJ1-5): EPEVTQTPSHQVTQMGQEVILRCVPISNHLYFYWYRQILGQKVEFLVSFYNNEISEKSEIFDDQFSVERPDGSNFTLKIRSTKLEDSAMYFCASSVGISNQPQHFGDGTRLSIL.

Concerning this clone: The same CDR3 is also encoded by other DNA sequences in this sample. CDR3 coding DNA: TGTGCCAGCAGCTTAGACCGGGGCTACGAGCAGTACTTC. This sequence encodes CASSLDRGYEQYF. The rearrangement uses TRBV7-8 and TRBJ2-7; TRBD2 might be the D (5 bases). Trimming cost V 1 base and J 3 bases, with 7 bases left between them. This CDR3 has 13 amino acids. Germline CDR1 and CDR2: SGHVS and FQNEAQ. Combining the CDR3 with reference TRBV7-8 and TRBJ2-7 gives the whole variable domain GAGVSQSPRYKVAKRGQDVALRCDPISGHVSLFWYQQALGQGPEFLTYFQNEAQLDKSGLPSDRFFAERPEGSVSTLKIQRTQQEDSAVYLCASSLDRGYEQYFGPGTRLTVT.

The V and J genes are TRBV5-6 and TRBJ1-2, with D tentatively TRBD1 (5 bases). Deletions cut 1 base from V and 1 base from J, with 11 bases between. Germline CDR1 SGHDT, CDR2 YYEEEE. The CDR3 sequence is 15 residues long. The CDR3 here is CASSLIGTDNYGYTF. The CDR3 DNA is TGTGCCAGCAGCTTGATAGGGACGGATAACTATGGCTACACCTTC.

This chain joins TRBV4-1 and TRBJ1-1; 9 bases are shared with TRBD1. Germline values: CDR1 MGHRA, CDR2 YSYEKL. Trimming removed 2 bases from V and 1 base from J; junction bases left unmatched: 5. This CDR3 spans 16 amino acids. The CDR3 DNA reads as TGCGCCAGCAGCCAACTGACAGGGGGGCAGAACACTGAAGCTTTCTTT. Its protein product is CASSQLTGGQNTEAFF.

The table lists this clone with a few counts. V gene TRBV7-9 combines with J gene TRBJ2-1; TRBD2 is a possible D gene (6 bases). V lost 5 bases, J lost 15 bases, and 17 bases lay in between. The CDR3 spans 12 residues. Per the germline V gene, CDR1 is SEHNR and CDR2 is FQNEAQ (reference sequence). Here the CDR3 reads CASSPRGDPLFF. In DNA form, the CDR3 reads TGTGCCAGCAGCCCGCGGGGTGACCCTTTGTTCTTC. The variable domain in full, completed from reference TRBV7-9 and TRBJ2-1, reads DTGVSQNPRHKITKRGQNVTFRCDPISEHNRLYWYRQTLGQGPEFLTYFQNEAQLEKSRLLSDRFSAERPKGSFSTLEIQRTEQGDSAMYLCASSPRGDPLFFGPGTRLTVL.

The chain carries TRBV5-1 and TRBJ1-2; no clear D. V was trimmed by 0 bases and J by 2 bases, leaving 8 bases between them. Germline V gives CDR1 SGHRS, CDR2 YFSETQ. The CDR3 runs 14 residues. CDR3 protein: CASSLAVGNYGYTF. The CDR3 DNA reads as TGCGCCAGCAGCTTGGCCGTAGGGAACTATGGCTACACCTTC. The whole variable domain, remainder taken from reference TRBV5-1 and TRBJ1-2, is KAGVTQTPRYLIKTRGQQVTLSCSPISGHRSVSWYQQTPGQGLQFLFEYFSETQRNKGNFPGRFSGRQFSNSRSEMNVSTLELGDSALYLCASSLAVGNYGYTFGSGTRLTVV.

The chain is built from TRBV6-5 and TRBJ2-7, with 7 bases matching TRBD1. The CDR3 totals 15 residues. The germline V gene encodes CDR1 MNHEY and CDR2 SVGAGI. Losses at the gene ends were 0 bases for V and 5 bases for J; bases not matched to a gene: 7. CDR3 in DNA: TGTGCCAGCAGTTACTCGTGGGACAGTAGGAACGAGCAGTACTTC. Its translation: CASSYSWDSRNEQYF.